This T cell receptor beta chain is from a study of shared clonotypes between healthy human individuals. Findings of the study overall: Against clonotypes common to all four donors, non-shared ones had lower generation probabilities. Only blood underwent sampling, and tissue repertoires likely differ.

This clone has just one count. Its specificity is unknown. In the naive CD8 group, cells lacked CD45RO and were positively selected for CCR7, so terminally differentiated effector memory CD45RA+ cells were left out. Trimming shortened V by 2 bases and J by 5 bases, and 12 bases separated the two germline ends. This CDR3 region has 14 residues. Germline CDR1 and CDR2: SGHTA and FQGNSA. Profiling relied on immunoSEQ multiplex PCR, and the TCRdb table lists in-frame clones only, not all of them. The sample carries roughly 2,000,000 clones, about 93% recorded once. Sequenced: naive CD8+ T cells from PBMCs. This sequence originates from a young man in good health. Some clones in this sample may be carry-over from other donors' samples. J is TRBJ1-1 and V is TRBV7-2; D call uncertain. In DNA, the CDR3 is TGTGCCAGCAGCTTAACGGGGTTTGGGACTGAAGCTTTCTTT. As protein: CASSLTGFGTEAFF.